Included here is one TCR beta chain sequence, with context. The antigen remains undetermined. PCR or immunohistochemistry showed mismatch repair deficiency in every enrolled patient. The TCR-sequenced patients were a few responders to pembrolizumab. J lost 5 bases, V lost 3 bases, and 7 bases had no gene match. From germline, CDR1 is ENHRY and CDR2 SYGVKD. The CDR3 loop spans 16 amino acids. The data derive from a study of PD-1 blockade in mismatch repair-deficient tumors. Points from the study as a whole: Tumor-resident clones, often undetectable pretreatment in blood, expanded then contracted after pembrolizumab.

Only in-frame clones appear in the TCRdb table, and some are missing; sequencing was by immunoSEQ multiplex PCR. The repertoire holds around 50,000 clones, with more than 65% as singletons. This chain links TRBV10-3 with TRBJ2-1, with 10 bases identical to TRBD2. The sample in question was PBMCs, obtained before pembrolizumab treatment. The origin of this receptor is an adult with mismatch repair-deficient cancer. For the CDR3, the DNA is TGTGCCATCAGTGAACTAGCGGGAAGAAACCACAATGAGCAGTTCTTC. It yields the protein CAISELAGRNHNEQFF.